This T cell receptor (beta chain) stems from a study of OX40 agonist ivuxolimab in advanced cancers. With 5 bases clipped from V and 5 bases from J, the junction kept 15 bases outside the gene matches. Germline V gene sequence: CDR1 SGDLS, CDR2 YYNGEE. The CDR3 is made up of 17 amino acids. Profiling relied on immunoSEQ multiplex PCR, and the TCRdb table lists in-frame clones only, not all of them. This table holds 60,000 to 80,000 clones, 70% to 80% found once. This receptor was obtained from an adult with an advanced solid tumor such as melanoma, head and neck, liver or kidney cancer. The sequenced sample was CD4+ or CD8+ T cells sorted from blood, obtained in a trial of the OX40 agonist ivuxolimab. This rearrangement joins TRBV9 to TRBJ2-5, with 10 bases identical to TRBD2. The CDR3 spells CASSQSGLADLGETQYF. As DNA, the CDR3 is TGTGCCAGCAGTCAATCCGGACTAGCGGACCTTGGCGAGACCCAGTACTTC.